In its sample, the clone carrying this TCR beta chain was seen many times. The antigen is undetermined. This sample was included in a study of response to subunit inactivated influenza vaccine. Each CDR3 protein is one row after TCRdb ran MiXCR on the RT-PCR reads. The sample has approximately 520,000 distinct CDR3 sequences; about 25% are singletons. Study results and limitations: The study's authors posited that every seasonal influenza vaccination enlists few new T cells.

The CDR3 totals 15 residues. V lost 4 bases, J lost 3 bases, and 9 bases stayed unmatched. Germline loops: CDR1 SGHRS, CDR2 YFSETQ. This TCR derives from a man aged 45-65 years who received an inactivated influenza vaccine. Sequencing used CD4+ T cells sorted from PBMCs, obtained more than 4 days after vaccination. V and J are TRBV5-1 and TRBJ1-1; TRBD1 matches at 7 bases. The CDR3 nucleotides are TGCGCCAGCAGCCAGACGGACAGGTCCTACACTGAAGCTTTCTTT. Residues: CASSQTDRSYTEAFF.